Included here is one T cell receptor beta chain sequence, with context. Its specificity is not known. A single record per CDR3 protein comes from TCRdb applying MiXCR to the 5' RACE reads. Of 450,000 to 550,000 distinct CDR3 sequences listed, 20% to 25% are singletons. These data come from a study of T cells after yellow fever vaccination. Study-wide points: It was a small share of clonotypes that appeared in both CD4 and CD8 compartments. Reappearing after the booster were most of the clones from primary vaccination (around 96% CD4, approximately 88% CD8).

CDR1 is ENHRY and CDR2 is SYGVKD in the germline V gene. This CDR3 comprises 12 residues. The V end lost 0 bases, the J end lost 7 bases, and 4 bases lay between the germline ends. The chain has TRBV10-3 and TRBJ2-1; unclear D gene. This material consisted of PBMCs, taken roughly 20 days after the first yellow fever vaccination. The clonotype comes from a man younger than 35 who received the YFV17D yellow fever vaccine. The CDR3 loop reads CAISESWNEQFF. The CDR3 DNA is TGTGCCATCAGTGAGTCGTGGAATGAGCAGTTCTTC.